The rows below give T cell receptor beta chains drawn from one sample of a study of OX40 agonist ivuxolimab in advanced cancers. This table comes from immunoSEQ multiplex PCR, and its TCRdb copy is limited to in-frame clones, with some not included. The sample records 55,000 to 70,000 clones, around 86% being singletons. This sample comprised CD4+ or CD8+ T cells sorted from blood, obtained in a trial of the OX40 agonist ivuxolimab. The origin of the receptors is an adult with an advanced solid tumor such as melanoma, head and neck, liver or kidney cancer. Each CDR3 is given with its conserved first and last residue.

CDR3aa	v_gene
CSVVALNTEAFF	TRBV29-1
CASLAGRLGQETQYF	TRBV6-6
CASSEVWASNYGYTF	TRBV6-1
CASSQGGGPGNNEQFF	TRBV4-2
CASSEAGQLNNEQFF	TRBV9
CASSLLQGGGEKLFF	TRBV27
CASSAHRDGGRNEQFF	TRBV9
CASKKGLGEAYSNQPQHF	TRBV19
CASSLDEVAYEQYF	TRBV11-2
CASSFRDSGGYTF	TRBV7-9